The rows below give T cell receptor beta chains drawn from one sample of a study of identical twins. TCRdb fed the 5' RACE reads into MiXCR, producing one record per CDR3 protein. This table holds under 1 million distinct CDR3 sequences, approximately 13% found once. These data were likewise used in another study, on yellow fever vaccine responses in identical twins.

The sample was PBMCs. The receptors come from a woman aged 18-29 years in good health. Each CDR3 is given with its conserved first and last residue. Fields, in order: J gene, V gene, D gene, CDR3 length, clone size, CDR3 DNA, CDR3 protein. A D gene is named only where the DNA matches it firmly. Clone size is shown for a subset of rows, as once, few, many or a class of expanded clone.

>TRBJ2-1|TRBV7-3|-|15|-
TGTGCCAGCAGCCGCAGAGGCCGGGTTTCCAATGAGCAGTTCTTC
CASSRRGRVSNEQFF
>TRBJ1-6|TRBV7-2|TRBD1|15|few
TGTGCCAGCAGCCGCCGACAGGGCGATAATTCACCCCTCCACTTT
CASSRRQGDNSPLHF
>TRBJ2-3|TRBV20-1|TRBD2|15|-
TGCAGTCCTAACAGGGCTAGCGGGGGCACAGATACGCAGTATTTT
CSPNRASGGTDTQYF
>TRBJ1-2|TRBV20-1|TRBD1|13|-
TGCAGTGCTGTCTGGACAGGGAACTATGGCTACACCTTC
CSAVWTGNYGYTF
>TRBJ1-2|TRBV20-1|TRBD1|13|-
TGCAGTGCCCCTGGGACAGCTAACTATGGCTACACCTTC
CSAPGTANYGYTF
>TRBJ2-5|TRBV12-3/TRBV12-4|-|14|many
TGTGCCAGCAGTACCCGACAGGCCCAAGAGACCCAGTACTTC
CASSTRQAQETQYF
>TRBJ2-5|TRBV6-4|-|12|-
TGTGCCAGAGGGACGGAGAAAGAGACCCAGTACTTC
CARGTEKETQYF
>TRBJ2-7|TRBV4-2|TRBD1|16|-
TGTGCCAGCAGCCAACCCAAAACAGGGGGATCCTACGAGCAGTACTTC
CASSQPKTGGSYEQYF
>TRBJ2-4|TRBV5-1|-|14|few
TGCGCCAGCAGCTTGGGGGGCGTCGAAAACATTCAGTACTTC
CASSLGGVENIQYF
>TRBJ2-1|TRBV7-9|TRBD2|16|few
TGTGCCAGCAGCTTACGACTGGCGGGAGTTCGAGGTGAGCAGTTCTTC
CASSLRLAGVRGEQFF
>TRBJ2-5|TRBV3-1|TRBD2|16|few
TGTGCCAGCACTTACACCCCCGGGACTAGACAAGAGACCCAGTACTTC
CASTYTPGTRQETQYF
>TRBJ2-5|TRBV12-3/TRBV12-4|TRBD2|16|few
TGTGCCAGCAGCCCCCCGGGCGGACTAGCGATTGGGACCCAGTACTTC
CASSPPGGLAIGTQYF
>TRBJ2-1|TRBV7-8|-|17|few
TGTGCCAGCAGCCAATCCCCGGGACTCACCTCTATAGGTGAGCAGTTCTTC
CASSQSPGLTSIGEQFF
>TRBJ2-1|TRBV24-1|TRBD2|14|few
TGTGCCACCAGCGACACTAGCGGGAGTAGTAAGGAGTTCTTC
CATSDTSGSSKEFF
>TRBJ2-2|TRBV20-1|-|17|few
TGCAGTGCTAGAGATGATCGGGGGACGGCCAACACCGGGGAGCTGTTTTTT
CSARDDRGTANTGELFF
>TRBJ2-1|TRBV12-3/TRBV12-4|-|15|few
TGTGCCAGCAGTTTTGAGGGGGGTAGCTACAATGAGCAGTTCTTC
CASSFEGGSYNEQFF
>TRBJ2-7|TRBV10-3|TRBD2|13|few
TGTGCCATCCGGGGGACTAGCGAGTACGAGCAGTACTTC
CAIRGTSEYEQYF
>TRBJ2-1|TRBV27|TRBD1|17|few
TGTGCCAGCAGTCCCGAGGACAGGCCCATGTGGGGGAATGAGCAGTTCTTC
CASSPEDRPMWGNEQFF
>TRBJ2-3|TRBV4-1|-|16|few
TGCGCCAGCAGCCAAGCCACCCGAGGTAGCACAGATACGCAGTATTTT
CASSQATRGSTDTQYF
>TRBJ2-3|TRBV10-3|TRBD1|13|-
TGTGCCATCAGCCGGACAGGGGCAGATACGCAGTATTTT
CAISRTGADTQYF
>TRBJ1-1|TRBV7-9|-|14|few
TGTGCCAGCAGCTTACCGGAGATGAACACTGAAGCTTTCTTT
CASSLPEMNTEAFF
>TRBJ2-1|TRBV11-2|TRBD2|14|many
TGTGCCAGCACCTTAGCGGGACCCTACAATGAGCAGTTCTTC
CASTLAGPYNEQFF
>TRBJ1-5|TRBV27|TRBD1|16|-
TGTGCCAGCAGTCTACCCGGGACAGGGGGCAATCAGCCCCAGCATTTT
CASSLPGTGGNQPQHF
>TRBJ1-1|TRBV11-2|-|14|once
TGTGCCAGCAGCTTAGACAGGGGATCGGCTGAAGCTTTCTTT
CASSLDRGSAEAFF
>TRBJ1-1|TRBV10-3|TRBD1|11|-
TGTGCCATCAGTGGGACAGGGGAAGCTTTCTTT
CAISGTGEAFF
>TRBJ1-1|TRBV12-3/TRBV12-4|-|13|many
TGTGCCAGCAGTTTCGTCGCGAACACTGAAGCTTTCTTT
CASSFVANTEAFF
>TRBJ2-5|TRBV12-3/TRBV12-4|TRBD2|15|-
TGTGCCAGCAGTTTCGGGCGGGAGGGCCCAGAGACCCAGTACTTC
CASSFGREGPETQYF